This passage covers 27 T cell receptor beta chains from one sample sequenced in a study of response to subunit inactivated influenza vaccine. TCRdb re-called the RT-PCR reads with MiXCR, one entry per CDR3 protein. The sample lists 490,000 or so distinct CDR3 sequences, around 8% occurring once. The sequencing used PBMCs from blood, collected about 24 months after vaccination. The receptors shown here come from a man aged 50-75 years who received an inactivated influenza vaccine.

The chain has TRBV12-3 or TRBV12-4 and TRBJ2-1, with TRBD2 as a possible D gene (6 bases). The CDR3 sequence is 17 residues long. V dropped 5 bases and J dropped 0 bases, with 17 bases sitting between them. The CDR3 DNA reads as TGTGCCAGCAGTCCCACGCGGGGATTAAGCTCCTACAATGAGCAGTTCTTC. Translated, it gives CASSPTRGLSSYNEQFF.

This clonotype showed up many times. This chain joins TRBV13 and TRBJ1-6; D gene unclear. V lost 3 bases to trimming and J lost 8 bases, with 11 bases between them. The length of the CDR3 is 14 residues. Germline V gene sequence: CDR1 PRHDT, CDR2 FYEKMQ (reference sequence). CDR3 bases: TGTGCCAGCAGCTTCACCGCCGCATATTCACCCCTCCACTTT. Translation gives CASSFTAAYSPLHF.

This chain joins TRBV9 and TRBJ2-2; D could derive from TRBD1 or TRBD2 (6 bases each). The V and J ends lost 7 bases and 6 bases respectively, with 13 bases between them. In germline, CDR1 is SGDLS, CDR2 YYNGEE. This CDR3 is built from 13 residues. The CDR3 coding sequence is TGTGCCAGCGGAGGGGGGAGTCCCGGGGAGCTGTTTTTT. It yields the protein CASGGGSPGELFF. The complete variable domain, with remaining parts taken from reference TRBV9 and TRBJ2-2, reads DSGVTQTPKHLITATGQRVTLRCSPRSGDLSVYWYQQSLDQGLQFLIQYYNGEERAKGNILERFSAQQFPDLHSELNLSSLELGDSALYFCASGGGSPGELFFGEGSRLTVL.

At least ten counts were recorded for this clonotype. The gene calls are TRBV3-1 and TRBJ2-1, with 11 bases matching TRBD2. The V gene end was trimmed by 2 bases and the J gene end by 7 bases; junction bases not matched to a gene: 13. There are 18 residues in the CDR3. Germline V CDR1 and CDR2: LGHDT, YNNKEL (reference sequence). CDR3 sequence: CASSQFSLGLAGGNEQFF. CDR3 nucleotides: TGTGCCAGCAGCCAATTCTCCTTGGGGCTAGCGGGAGGTAATGAGCAGTTCTTC.

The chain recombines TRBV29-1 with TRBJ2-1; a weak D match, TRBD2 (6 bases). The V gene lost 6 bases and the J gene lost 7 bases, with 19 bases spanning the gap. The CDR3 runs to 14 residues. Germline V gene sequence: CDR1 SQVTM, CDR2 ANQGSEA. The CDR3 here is CSVPIPGLFNEQFF. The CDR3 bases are TGCAGCGTACCGATACCGGGACTTTTTAATGAGCAGTTCTTC.

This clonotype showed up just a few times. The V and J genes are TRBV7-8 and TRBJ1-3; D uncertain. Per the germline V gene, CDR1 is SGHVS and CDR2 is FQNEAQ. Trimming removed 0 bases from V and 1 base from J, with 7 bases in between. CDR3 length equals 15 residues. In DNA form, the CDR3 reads TGTGCCAGCAGCTTAGCGCTGGGGTCTGGAAACACCATATATTTT. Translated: CASSLALGSGNTIYF.

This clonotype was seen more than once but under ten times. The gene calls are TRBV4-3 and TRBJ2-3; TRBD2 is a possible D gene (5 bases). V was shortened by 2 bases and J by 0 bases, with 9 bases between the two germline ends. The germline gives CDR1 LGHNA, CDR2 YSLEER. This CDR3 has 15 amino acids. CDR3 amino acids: CASSQRTGSTDTQYF. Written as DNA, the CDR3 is TGCGCCAGCAGCCAAAGGACGGGGAGCACAGATACGCAGTATTTT.

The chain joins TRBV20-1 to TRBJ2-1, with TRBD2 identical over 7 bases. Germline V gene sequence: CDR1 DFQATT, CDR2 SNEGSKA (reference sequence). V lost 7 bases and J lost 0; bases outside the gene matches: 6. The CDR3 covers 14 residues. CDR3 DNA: TGCAGTGGTGCCCGGGACTACTCCTACAATGAGCAGTTCTTC. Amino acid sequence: CSGARDYSYNEQFF.

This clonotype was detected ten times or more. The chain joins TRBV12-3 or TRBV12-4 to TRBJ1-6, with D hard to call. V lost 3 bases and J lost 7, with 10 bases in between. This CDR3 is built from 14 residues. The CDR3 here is CASSFGQRNSPLHF. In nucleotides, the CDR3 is TGTGCCAGCAGTTTCGGGCAGCGGAATTCACCCCTCCACTTT.

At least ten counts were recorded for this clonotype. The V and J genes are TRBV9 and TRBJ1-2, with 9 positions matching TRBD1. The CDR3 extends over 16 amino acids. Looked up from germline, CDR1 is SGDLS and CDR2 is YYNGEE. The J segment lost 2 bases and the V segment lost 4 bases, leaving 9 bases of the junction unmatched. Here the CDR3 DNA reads TGTGCCAGCAGCCTTATTCCGGGACAGGGCAACTATGGCTACACCTTC. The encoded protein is CASSLIPGQGNYGYTF.

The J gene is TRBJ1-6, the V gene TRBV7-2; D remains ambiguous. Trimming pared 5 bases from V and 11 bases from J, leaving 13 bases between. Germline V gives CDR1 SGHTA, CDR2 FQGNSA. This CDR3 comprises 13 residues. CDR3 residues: CASSTHKAAPLHF. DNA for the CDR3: TGTGCCAGCAGCACCCACAAAGCGGCACCCCTCCACTTT.

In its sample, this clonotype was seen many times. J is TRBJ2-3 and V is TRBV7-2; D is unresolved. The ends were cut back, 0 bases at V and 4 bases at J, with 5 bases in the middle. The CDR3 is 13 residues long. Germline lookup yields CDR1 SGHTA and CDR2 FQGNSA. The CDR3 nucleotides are TGTGCCAGCAGCTTAGCCCAGGCAGATACGCAGTATTTT. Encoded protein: CASSLAQADTQYF.

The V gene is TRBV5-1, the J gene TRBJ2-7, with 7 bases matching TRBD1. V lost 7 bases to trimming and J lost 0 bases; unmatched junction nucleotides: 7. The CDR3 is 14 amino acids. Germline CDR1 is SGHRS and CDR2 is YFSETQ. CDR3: CASQAGTASYEQYF. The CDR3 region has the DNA TGCGCCAGCCAAGCCGGGACAGCCTCCTACGAGCAGTACTTC.

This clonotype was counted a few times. CDR3 sequence: CASNHFRCQVQFF. The DNA for the CDR3 is TGTGCCAGCAACCACTTCCGCTGTCAAGTCCAGTTCTTC. This chain links TRBV28 with TRBJ2-1; D remains ambiguous. The CDR3 sequence is 13 residues long. Germline CDR1 MDHEN, CDR2 SYDVKM. The V and J ends lost 7 bases and 13 bases respectively, with 20 bases between them.

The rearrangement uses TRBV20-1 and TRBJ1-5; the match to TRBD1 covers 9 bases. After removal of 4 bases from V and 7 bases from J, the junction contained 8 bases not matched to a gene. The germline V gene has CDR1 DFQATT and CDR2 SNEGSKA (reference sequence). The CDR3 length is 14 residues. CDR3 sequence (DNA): TGCAGTGCTATGGACAGGGGTTTAGGGCAGCCCCAGCATTTT. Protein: CSAMDRGLGQPQHF.

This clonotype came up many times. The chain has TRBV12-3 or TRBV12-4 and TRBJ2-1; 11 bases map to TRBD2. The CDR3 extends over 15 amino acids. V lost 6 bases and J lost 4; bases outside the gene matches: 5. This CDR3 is CASRLTSGSYNEQFF. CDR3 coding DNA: TGTGCCAGCAGGCTCACTAGCGGGAGTTACAATGAGCAGTTCTTC.

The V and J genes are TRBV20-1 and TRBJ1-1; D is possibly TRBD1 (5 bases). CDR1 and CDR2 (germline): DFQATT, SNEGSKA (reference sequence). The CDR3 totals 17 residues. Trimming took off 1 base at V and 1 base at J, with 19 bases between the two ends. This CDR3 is CSARALGGFDRNTEAFF. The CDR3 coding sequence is TGCAGTGCTAGAGCCCTGGGCGGGTTCGACAGGAACACTGAAGCTTTCTTT.

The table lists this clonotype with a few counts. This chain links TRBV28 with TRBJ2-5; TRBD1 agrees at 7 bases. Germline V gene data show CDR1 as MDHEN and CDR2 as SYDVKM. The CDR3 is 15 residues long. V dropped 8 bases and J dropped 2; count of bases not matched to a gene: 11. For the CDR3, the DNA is TGTGCCAGCTCGGACCGGGACAGCCCACAAGAGACCCAGTACTTC. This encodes CASSDRDSPQETQYF.

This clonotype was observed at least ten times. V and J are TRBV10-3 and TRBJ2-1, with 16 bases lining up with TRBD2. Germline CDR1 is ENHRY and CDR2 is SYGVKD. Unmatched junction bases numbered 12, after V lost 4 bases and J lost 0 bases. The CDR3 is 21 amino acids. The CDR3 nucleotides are TGTGCCATCAGTGGTCTTGGGACGGGACTAGCGGGGGGGCTCTCCTACAATGAGCAGTTCTTC. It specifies CAISGLGTGLAGGLSYNEQFF.

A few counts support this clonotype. CDR3 sequence reads: CSARVTYNEQFF. The CDR3 coding sequence is TGCAGTGCTAGAGTAACCTACAATGAGCAGTTCTTC. This sequence joins TRBV20-1 and TRBJ2-1; D uncertain. The CDR3 covers 12 residues. CDR1 is DFQATT, CDR2 SNEGSKA, per germline (reference sequence). V was shortened by 1 base and J by 2 bases, with 3 bases between the two germline ends.

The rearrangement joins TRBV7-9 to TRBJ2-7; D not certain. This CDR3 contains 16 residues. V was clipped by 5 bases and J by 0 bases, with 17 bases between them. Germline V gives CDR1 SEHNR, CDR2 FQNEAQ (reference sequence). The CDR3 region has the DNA TGTGCCAGCAGCGACATTCTAACGGGTTACTCCTACGAGCAGTACTTC. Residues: CASSDILTGYSYEQYF.

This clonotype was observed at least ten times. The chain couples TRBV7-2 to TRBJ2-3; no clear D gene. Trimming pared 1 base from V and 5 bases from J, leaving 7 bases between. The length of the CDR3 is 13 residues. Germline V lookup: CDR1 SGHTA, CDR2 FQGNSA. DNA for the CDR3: TGTGCCAGCAGCTTAGTAGTTGAAGATACGCAGTATTTT. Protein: CASSLVVEDTQYF.

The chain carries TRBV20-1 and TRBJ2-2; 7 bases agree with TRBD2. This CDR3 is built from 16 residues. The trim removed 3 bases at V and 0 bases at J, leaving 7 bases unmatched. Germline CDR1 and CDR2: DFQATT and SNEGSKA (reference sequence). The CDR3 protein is CSASWLAATNTGELFF. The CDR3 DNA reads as TGCAGTGCTAGCTGGCTAGCGGCGACGAACACCGGGGAGCTGTTTTTT.

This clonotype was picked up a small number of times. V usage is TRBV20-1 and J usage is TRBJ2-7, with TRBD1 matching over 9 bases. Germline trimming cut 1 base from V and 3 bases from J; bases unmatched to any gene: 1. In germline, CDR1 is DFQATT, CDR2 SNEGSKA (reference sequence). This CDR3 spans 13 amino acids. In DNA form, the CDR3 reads TGCAGTGCTAGAGGGGACAGGGACTACGAGCAGTACTTC. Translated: CSARGDRDYEQYF.

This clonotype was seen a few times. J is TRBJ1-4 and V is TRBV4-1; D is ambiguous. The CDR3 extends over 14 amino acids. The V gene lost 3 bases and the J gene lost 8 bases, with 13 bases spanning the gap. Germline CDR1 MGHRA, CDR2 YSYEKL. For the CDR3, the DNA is TGCGCCAGCAGCCATCCATCTTCCAGGGAAAAACTGTTTTTT. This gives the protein CASSHPSSREKLFF.

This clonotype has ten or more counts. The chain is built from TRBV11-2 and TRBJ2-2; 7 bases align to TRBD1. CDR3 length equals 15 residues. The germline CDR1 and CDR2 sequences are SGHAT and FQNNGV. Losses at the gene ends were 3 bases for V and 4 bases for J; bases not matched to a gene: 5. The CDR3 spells CASSLSTGVTGELFF. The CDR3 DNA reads TGTGCCAGCAGCTTGAGTACAGGGGTCACCGGGGAGCTGTTTTTT. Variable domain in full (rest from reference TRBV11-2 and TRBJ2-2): EAGVAQSPRYKIIEKRQSVAFWCNPISGHATLYWYQQILGQGPKLLIQFQNNGVVDDSQLPKDRFSAERLKGVDSTLKIQPAKLEDSAVYLCASSLSTGVTGELFFGEGSRLTVL.

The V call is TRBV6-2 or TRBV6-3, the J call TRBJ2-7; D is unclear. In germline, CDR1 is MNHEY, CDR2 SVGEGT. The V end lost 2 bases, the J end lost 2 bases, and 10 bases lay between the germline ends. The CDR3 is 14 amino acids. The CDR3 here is CASSYTVGPYEQYF. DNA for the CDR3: TGTGCCAGCAGTTACACCGTCGGACCCTACGAGCAGTACTTC.